The following is a T cell receptor (beta chain) sequence with its context. The germline gene is not matched at one end of the junction; a read error may be the cause. The CDR3 extends over 15 amino acids. The germline CDR1 and CDR2 sequences are MNHEY and SVGAGI. Total RNA (around 500 ng) served as template for TCR beta cDNA synthesis primed by a constant-region primer. Three nested multiplex PCR rounds, a slightly modified ARM-PCR, produced the libraries for TCR beta. Forward primers for TRBV1-TRBV30 and a C-beta reverse primer served the first two PCR rounds, at roughly 10 cycles each. TCRdb used MiXCR to reprocess the multiplex PCR reads, holding one entry per CDR3 protein. The sample shows tens of thousands of distinct CDR3 sequences, around 84% of them seen only once. The entry originates in a study of tumor-infiltrating lymphocytes in primary liver carcinoma. Bulk tissue was left unsorted, and RNA and DNA were co-extracted from around 18-30 mg of it. Sampling targeted five separate regions of each tumor, which included the tumor centre.

Sequenced: liver tumor tissue from sampling region 2. Subset defined: tumor region T2, inferior pole. This clonotype originated in a woman aged 30 to 39 with primary liver carcinoma and hepatitis B virus infection. The chain uses TRBV6-5 and TRBJ2-7, with no clear D. The CDR3 DNA is TGTGCCAGCAGTTGCAAGGATAGCAGCTCCAACGAGCAGTACTTC. It translates to CASSCKDSSSNEQYF.